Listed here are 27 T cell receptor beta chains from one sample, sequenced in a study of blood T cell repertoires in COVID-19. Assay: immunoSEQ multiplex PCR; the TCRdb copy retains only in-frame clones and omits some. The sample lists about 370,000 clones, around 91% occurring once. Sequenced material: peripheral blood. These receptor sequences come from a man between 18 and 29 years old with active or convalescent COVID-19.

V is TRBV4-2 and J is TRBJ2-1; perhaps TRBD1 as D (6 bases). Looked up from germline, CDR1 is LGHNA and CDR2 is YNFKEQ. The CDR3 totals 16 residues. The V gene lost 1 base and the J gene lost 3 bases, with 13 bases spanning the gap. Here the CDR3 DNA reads TGTGCCAGCAGCCAAGTAGCTGGGGGCTTCTACAATGAGCAGTTCTTC. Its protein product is CASSQVAGGFYNEQFF.

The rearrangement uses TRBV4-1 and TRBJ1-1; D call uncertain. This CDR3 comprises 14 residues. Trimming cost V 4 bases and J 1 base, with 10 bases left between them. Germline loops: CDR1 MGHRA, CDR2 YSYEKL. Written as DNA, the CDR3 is TGCGCCAGCAGCCTCCATTTCGGGAACACTGAAGCTTTCTTT. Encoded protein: CASSLHFGNTEAFF.

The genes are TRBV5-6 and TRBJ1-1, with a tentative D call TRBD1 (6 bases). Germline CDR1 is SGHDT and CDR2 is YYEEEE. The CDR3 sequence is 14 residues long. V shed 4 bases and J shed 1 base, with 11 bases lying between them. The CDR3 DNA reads TGTGCCAGCAGCCCATGGGGACAGAACACTGAAGCTTTCTTT. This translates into CASSPWGQNTEAFF. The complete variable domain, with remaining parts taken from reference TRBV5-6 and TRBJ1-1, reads DAGVTQSPTHLIKTRGQQVTLRCSPKSGHDTVSWYQQALGQGPQFIFQYYEEEERQRGNFPDRFSGHQFPNYSSELNVNALLLGDSALYLCASSPWGQNTEAFFGQGTRLTVV.

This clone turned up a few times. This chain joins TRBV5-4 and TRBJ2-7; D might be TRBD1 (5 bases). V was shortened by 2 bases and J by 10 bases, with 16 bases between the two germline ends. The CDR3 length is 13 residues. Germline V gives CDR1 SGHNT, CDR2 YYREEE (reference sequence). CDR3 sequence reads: CASSFGRESEQYF. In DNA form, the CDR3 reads TGTGCCAGCAGCTTTGGCAGGGAATCAGAACAGTACTTC. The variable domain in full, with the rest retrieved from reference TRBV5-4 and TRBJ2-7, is ETGVTQSPTHLIKTRGQQVTLRCSSQSGHNTVSWYQQALGQGPQFIFQYYREEENGRGNFPPRFSGLQFPNYSSELNVNALELDDSALYLCASSFGRESEQYFGPGTRLTVT.

The CDR3 is CASSQDLGLAVYNEQFF. The CDR3 DNA reads TGTGCCAGCAGCCAAGACTTGGGACTAGCGGTTTACAATGAGCAGTTCTTC. This chain connects TRBV3-1 (or the pseudogene TRBV3-2) to TRBJ2-1; TRBD2 matches at 11 bases. Germline lookup yields CDR1 LGHDT and CDR2 YNNKEL (reference sequence). The CDR3 spans 17 residues. V lost 0 bases to trimming and J lost 4 bases; unmatched junction nucleotides: 5.

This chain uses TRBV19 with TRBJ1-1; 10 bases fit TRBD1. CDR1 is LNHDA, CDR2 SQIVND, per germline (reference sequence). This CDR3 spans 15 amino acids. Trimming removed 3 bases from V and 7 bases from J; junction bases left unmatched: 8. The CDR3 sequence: CASSMGDRGIIEAFF. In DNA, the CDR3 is TGTGCCAGTAGTATGGGGGACAGGGGTATTATTGAAGCTTTCTTT.

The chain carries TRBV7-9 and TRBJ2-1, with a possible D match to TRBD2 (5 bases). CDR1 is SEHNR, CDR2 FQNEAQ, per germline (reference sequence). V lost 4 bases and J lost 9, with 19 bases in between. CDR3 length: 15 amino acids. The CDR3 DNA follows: TGTGCCAGCAGCTCTATAACGGGATGGGCATCTGAGCAGTTCTTC. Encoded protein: CASSSITGWASEQFF.

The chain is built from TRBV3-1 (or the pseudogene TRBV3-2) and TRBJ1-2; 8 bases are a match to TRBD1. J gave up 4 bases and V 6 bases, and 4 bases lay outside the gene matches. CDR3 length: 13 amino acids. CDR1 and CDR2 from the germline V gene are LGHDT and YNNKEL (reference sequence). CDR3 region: CASSRTGGYGYTF. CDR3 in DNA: TGTGCCAGCAGTCGTACAGGGGGCTATGGCTACACCTTC.

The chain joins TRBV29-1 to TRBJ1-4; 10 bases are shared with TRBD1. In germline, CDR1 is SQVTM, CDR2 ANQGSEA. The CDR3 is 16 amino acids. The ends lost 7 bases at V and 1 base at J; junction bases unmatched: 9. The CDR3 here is CSAYIGQGGTNEKLFF. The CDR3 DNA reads TGCAGCGCCTATATTGGACAGGGGGGAACTAATGAAAAACTGTTTTTT.

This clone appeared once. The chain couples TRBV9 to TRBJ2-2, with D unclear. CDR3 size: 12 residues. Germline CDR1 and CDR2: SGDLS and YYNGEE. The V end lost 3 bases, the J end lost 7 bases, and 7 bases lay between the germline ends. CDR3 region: CASSAGSGELFF. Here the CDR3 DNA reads TGTGCCAGCAGCGCAGGCAGCGGGGAGCTGTTTTTT.

The CDR3 DNA is TGTGCCAGCAGCTTAACTCTCCCCGGGACTAGCACAGATACGCAGTATTTT. This codes for CASSLTLPGTSTDTQYF. The V call is TRBV7-3, the J call TRBJ2-3; possibly TRBD2 for D (6 bases). The length of the CDR3 is 17 residues. Germline-derived CDR1 and CDR2 are SGHTA and FQGTGA. Trimming cost V 0 bases and J 0 bases, with 13 bases left between them.

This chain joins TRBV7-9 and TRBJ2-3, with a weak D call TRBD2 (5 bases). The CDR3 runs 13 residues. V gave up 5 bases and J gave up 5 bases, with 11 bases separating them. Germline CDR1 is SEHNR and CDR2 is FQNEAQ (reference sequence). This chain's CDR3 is CASSPAAGDTQYF. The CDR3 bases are TGTGCCAGCAGCCCCGCGGCGGGAGATACGCAGTATTTT.

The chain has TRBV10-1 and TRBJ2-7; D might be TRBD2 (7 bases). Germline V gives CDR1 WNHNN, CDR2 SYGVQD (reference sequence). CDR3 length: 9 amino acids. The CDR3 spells CASSEGGEV. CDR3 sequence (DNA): TGCGCCAGCAGTGAAGGGGGGGAAGTC.

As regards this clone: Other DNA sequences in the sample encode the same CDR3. This CDR3 is CASSLGLAGNTGELFF. The CDR3, as DNA: TGTGCCAGCAGCTTGGGACTAGCGGGAAACACCGGGGAGCTGTTTTTT. V and J are TRBV7-9 and TRBJ2-2; 13 bases fit TRBD2. The length of the CDR3 is 16 residues. Trimming removed 3 bases from V and 2 bases from J; junction bases left unmatched: 0. In germline, CDR1 is SEHNR, CDR2 FQNEAQ (reference sequence).

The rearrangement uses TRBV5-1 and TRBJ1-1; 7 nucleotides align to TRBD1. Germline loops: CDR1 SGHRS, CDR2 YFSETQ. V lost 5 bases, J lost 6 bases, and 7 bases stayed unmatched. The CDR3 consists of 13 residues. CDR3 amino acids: CASSQGGFAEAFF. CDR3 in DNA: TGCGCCAGCAGTCAGGGGGGCTTTGCTGAAGCTTTCTTT.

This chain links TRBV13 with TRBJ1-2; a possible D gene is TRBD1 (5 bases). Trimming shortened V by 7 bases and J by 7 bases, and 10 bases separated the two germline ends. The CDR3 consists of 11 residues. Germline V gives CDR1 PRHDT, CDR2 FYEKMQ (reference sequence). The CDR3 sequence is CASTDQGGYTF. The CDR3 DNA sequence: TGTGCCAGCACCGATCAGGGTGGCTACACCTTC.

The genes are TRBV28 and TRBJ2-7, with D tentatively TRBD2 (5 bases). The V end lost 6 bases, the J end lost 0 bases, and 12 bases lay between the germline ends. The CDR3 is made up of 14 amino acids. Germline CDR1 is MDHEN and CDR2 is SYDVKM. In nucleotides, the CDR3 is TGTGCCAGCAGCCTTGGGGAGAGCTCCTACGAGCAGTACTTC. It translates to CASSLGESSYEQYF.

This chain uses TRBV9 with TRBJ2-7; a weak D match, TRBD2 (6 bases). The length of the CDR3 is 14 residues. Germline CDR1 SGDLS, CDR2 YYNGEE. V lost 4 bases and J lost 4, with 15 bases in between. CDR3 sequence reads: CASSPEGQNYEQYF. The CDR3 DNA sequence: TGTGCCAGCAGCCCGGAGGGGCAGAATTACGAGCAGTACTTC.

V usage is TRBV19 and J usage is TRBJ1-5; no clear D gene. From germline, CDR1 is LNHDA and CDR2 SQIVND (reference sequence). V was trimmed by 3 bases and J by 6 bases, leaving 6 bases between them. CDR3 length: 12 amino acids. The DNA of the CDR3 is TGTGCCAGTAGTATTCTACCTCAGCCCCAGCATTTT. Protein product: CASSILPQPQHF.

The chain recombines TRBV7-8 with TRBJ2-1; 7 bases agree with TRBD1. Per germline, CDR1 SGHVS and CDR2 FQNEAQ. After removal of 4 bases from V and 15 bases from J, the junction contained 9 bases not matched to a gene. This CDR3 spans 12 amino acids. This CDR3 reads CASSSGQANSFF. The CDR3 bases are TGTGCCAGCAGCTCCGGACAGGCCAATTCGTTCTTC.

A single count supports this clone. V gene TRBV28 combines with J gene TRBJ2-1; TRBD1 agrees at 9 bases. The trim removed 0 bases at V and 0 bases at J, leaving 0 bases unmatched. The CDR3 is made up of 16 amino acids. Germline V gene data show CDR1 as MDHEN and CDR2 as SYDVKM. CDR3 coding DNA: TGTGCCAGCAGTTTATGGACAGGGGGCTCCTACAATGAGCAGTTCTTC. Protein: CASSLWTGGSYNEQFF. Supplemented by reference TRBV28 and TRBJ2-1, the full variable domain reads DVKVTQSSRYLVKRTGEKVFLECVQDMDHENMFWYRQDPGLGLRLIYFSYDVKMKEKGDIPEGYSVSREKKERFSLILESASTNQTSMYLCASSLWTGGSYNEQFFGPGTRLTVL.

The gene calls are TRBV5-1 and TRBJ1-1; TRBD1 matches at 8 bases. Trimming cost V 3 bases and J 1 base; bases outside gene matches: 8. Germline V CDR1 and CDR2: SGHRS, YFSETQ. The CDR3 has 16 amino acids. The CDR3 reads CASSYNSGQANTEAFF. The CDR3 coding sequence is TGCGCCAGCAGCTATAATTCGGGACAGGCGAACACTGAAGCTTTCTTT.

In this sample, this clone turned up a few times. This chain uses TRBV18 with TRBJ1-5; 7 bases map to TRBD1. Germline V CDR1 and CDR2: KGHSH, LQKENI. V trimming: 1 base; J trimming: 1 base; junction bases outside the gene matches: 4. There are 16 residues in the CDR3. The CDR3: CASSPRQGQSNQPQHF. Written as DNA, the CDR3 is TGTGCCAGCTCACCACGCCAGGGACAGAGCAATCAGCCCCAGCATTTT.

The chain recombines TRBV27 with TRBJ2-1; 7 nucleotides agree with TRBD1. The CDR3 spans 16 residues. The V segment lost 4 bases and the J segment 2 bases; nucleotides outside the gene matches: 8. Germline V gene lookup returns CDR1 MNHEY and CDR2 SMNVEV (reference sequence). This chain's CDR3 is CASSSRQGNTYNEQFF. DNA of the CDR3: TGTGCCAGCAGTTCCCGACAGGGAAATACCTACAATGAGCAGTTCTTC.

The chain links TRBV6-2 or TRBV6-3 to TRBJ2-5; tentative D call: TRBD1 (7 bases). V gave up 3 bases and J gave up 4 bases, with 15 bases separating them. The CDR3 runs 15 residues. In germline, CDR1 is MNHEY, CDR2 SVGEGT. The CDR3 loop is CASSYGRGVLETQYF. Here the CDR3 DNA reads TGTGCCAGCAGTTATGGCAGGGGGGTTTTAGAGACCCAGTACTTC.

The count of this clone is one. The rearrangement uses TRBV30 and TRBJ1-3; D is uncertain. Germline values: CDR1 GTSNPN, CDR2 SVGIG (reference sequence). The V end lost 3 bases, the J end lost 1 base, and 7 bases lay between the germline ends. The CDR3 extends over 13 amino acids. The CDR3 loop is CAWRGSSGNTIYF. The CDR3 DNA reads TGTGCCTGGAGGGGGAGTTCTGGAAACACCATATATTTT. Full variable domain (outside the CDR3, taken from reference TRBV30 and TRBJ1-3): SQTIHQWPATLVQPVGSPLSLECTVEGTSNPNLYWYRQAAGRGLQLLFYSVGIGQISSEVPQNLSASRPQDRQFILSSKKLLLSDSGFYLCAWRGSSGNTIYFGEGSWLTVV.

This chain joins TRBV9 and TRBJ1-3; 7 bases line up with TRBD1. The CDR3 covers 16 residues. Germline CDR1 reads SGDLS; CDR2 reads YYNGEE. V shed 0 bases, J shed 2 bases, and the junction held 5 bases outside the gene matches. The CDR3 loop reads CASSVVGGGTGNTIYF. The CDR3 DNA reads TGTGCCAGCAGCGTAGTAGGGGGCGGAACTGGAAACACCATATATTTT.